Described below is a single T cell receptor beta chain sequence and its context. Its antigen is not identified. Expressed TCRB transcripts got sequenced, as all isolated RNA was reverse transcribed. Sequencing used immunoSEQ multiplex PCR; TCRdb keeps in-frame clones, though not all of them. The sample comprises around 450,000 clones, about 10% of which are singletons, and 0.045% to 0.05% rests with the top ten. These data originate in a study of beta chain features in type 1 diabetes. Findings and caveats of the study: A pattern of fewer insertions and more deletions at VDJ junctions was seen in type 1 diabetes patients.

V was clipped by 0 bases and J by 3 bases, with 15 bases between them. The CDR3 sequence is 16 residues long. CDR1 is MNHNS and CDR2 is SASEGT in the germline V gene. V is TRBV6-1 and J is TRBJ2-7; tentatively, D is TRBD1 (5 bases). The TCR comes from a woman aged 18 to 35 in good health. The sequenced sample was naive CD4+ T cells from blood. The CDR3 nucleotides read TGTGCCAGCAGTGAAGCTAGCAATGGGGCCCTCTACGAGCAGTACGTC. It encodes CASSEASNGALYEQYV.